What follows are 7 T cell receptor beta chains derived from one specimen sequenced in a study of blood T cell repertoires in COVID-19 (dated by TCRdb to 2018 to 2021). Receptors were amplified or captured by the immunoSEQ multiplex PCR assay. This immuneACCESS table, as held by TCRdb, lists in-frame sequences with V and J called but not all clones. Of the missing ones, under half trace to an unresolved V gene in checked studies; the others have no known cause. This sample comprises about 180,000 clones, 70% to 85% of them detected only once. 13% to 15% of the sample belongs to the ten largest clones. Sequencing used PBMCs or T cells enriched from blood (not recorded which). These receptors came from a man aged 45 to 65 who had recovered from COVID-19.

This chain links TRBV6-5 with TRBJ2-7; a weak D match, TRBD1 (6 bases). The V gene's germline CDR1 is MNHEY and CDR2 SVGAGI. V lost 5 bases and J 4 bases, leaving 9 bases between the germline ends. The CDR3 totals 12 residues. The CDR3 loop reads CASSPRGYEQYF. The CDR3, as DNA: TGTGCCAGCAGTCCCAGGGGATACGAGCAGTACTTC.

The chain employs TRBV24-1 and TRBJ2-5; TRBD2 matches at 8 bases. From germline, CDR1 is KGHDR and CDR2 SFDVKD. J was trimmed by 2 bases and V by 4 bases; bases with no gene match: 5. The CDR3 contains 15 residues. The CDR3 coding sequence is TGTGCCACCAGTGACGCGCGGGGGGCACAAGAGACCCAGTACTTC. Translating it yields CATSDARGAQETQYF.

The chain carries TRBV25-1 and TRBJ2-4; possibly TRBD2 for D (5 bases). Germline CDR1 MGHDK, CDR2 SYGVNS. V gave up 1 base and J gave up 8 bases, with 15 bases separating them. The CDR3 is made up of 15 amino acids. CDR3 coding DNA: TGTGCCAGCAGTGAATTGTCCGGGGAAAAGTACATTCAGTACTTC. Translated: CASSELSGEKYIQYF. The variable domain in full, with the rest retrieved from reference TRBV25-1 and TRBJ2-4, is EADIYQTPRYLVIGTGKKITLECSQTMGHDKMYWYQQDPGMELHLIHYSYGVNSTEKGDLSSESTVSRIRTEHFPLTLESARPSHTSQYLCASSELSGEKYIQYFGAGTRLSVL.

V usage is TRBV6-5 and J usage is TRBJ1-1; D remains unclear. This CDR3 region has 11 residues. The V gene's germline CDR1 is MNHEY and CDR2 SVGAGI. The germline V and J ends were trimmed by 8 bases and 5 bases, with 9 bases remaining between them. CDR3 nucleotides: TGTGCCAGCCGCGGTGGGACTGAAGCTTTCTTT. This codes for CASRGGTEAFF.

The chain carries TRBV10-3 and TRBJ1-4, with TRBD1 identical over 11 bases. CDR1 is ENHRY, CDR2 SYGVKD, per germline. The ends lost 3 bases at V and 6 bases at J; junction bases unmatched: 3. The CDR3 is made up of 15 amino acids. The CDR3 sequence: CAISERGQGDEKLFF. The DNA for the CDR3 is TGTGCCATCAGTGAACGGGGACAGGGGGATGAAAAACTGTTTTTT.

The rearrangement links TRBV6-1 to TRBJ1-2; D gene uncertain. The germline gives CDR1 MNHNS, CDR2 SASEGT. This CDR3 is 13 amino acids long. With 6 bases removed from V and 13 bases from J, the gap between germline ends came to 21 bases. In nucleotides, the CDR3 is TGTGCCAGCAGCCTCGCGAAGGGTAACGAGGGCACCTTC. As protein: CASSLAKGNEGTF.

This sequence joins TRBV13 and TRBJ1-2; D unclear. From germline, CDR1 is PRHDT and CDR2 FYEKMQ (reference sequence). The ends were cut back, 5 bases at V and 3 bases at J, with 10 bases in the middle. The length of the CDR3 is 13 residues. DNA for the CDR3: TGTGCCAGCAGCCACCCCGGAGACTATGGCTACACCTTC. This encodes CASSHPGDYGYTF.